Each of the 25 T cell receptor beta chains below was sequenced from the same sample in a study of vaccination and CD4 T cells after COVID-19. Which antigens these TCRs recognize remains unknown. Treatment indicated: approximately nine-day PBMC culture with coronavirus spike peptide pools or control peptides (ViraFEST assay). With the Oncomine TCR Beta short-read assay, DNA from cultured CD4+ T cells was sequenced. TCRdb independently ran MiXCR on the PCR reads; one entry per CDR3 protein. Here the sample spans 15,000 to 20,000 distinct CDR3 sequences, 50% to 70% being singletons. This material consisted of CD4+ T cells from blood, cultured in vitro, taken after SARS-CoV-2 vaccination. Source of these receptors: a human donor who had recovered from COVID-19.

The chain carries TRBV10-3 and TRBJ2-3; D perhaps matches TRBD1 (6 bases). Trimming shortened V by 0 bases and J by 2 bases, and 12 bases separated the two germline ends. This CDR3 spans 16 amino acids. Germline V gene data show CDR1 as ENHRY and CDR2 as SYGVKD. The CDR3 loop reads CAISESLQGYTDTQYF. CDR3 DNA: TGTGCCATCAGTGAGTCTCTCCAGGGGTACACAGATACGCAGTATTTT.

The CDR3 region has the DNA TGTGCCAGCAGTGAGGGGGAGTGGAGCAATCAGCCCCAGCATTTT. It encodes CASSEGEWSNQPQHF. The rearrangement joins TRBV2 to TRBJ1-5, with D possibly TRBD1 on 5 matching bases. V lost 3 bases, J lost 1 base, and 10 bases lay in between. The CDR3 length is 15 residues. CDR1 and CDR2 (germline): SNHLY, FYNNEI.

This clonotype was seen once. For the CDR3, the DNA is TGTGCCAGCAGTACGGACAGGGTGGACTACGAGCAGTACTTC. This gives the protein CASSTDRVDYEQYF. The chain recombines TRBV2 with TRBJ2-7; 8 bases match TRBD1. The V gene's germline CDR1 is SNHLY and CDR2 FYNNEI. The V gene end was trimmed by 5 bases and the J gene end by 3 bases; junction bases not matched to a gene: 6. This CDR3 region has 14 residues.

This rearrangement joins TRBV6-1 to TRBJ1-1; D is unresolved. Germline V CDR1 and CDR2: MNHNS, SASEGT. The CDR3 is 11 residues long. Trimming took off 6 bases at V and 1 base at J, with 3 bases between the two ends. The CDR3 loop is CASRENTEAFF. The CDR3, as DNA: TGTGCCAGCAGAGAGAACACTGAAGCTTTCTTT.

The rearrangement uses TRBV19 and TRBJ2-3; the D gene is possibly TRBD1 (5 bases). The CDR3 spans 13 residues. V was clipped by 1 base and J by 6 bases, with 8 bases between them. Per the germline V gene, CDR1 is LNHDA and CDR2 is SQIVND (reference sequence). This CDR3 is CASSIAHRDTQYF. The DNA of the CDR3 is TGTGCCAGTAGTATAGCCCACAGGGATACGCAGTATTTT.

The table lists this clonotype with a few counts. The chain uses TRBV7-9 and TRBJ2-1, with D possibly being TRBD2 (6 bases). The V end lost 5 bases, the J end lost 0 bases, and 11 bases lay between the germline ends. CDR1 and CDR2 (germline): SEHNR, FQNEAQ (reference sequence). The CDR3 covers 15 residues. The CDR3 DNA reads TGTGCCAGCAGCCCAGACGGGGGCTCCTACAATGAGCAGTTCTTC. Encoded protein: CASSPDGGSYNEQFF.

The chain is built from TRBV5-1 and TRBJ1-1; no definite D call. The length of the CDR3 is 13 residues. The germline V gene has CDR1 SGHRS and CDR2 YFSETQ. Trimming cost V 2 bases and J 2 bases, with 7 bases left between them. CDR3: CASSLGTNTEAFF. CDR3 sequence (DNA): TGCGCCAGCAGCTTAGGAACCAACACTGAAGCTTTCTTT.

A note on this clonotype: No DNA is shown, since the ends of the CDR3 on it are uncertain; the CDR3 is the one TCRdb lists. This chain joins TRBV6-1 and TRBJ1-2; the D call TRBD1 from the table was never checked on the DNA. Germline loops: CDR1 MNHNS, CDR2 SASEGT. The CDR3 is 14 residues long, counting both termini. The CDR3 reads CASSTSGQSYGYTF.

The V call is TRBV2, the J call TRBJ2-7, with TRBD1 as a possible D gene (6 bases). Germline V gene data show CDR1 as SNHLY and CDR2 as FYNNEI. The CDR3 is 14 amino acids. V lost 6 bases to trimming and J lost 6 bases, with 18 bases between them. CDR3 bases: TGTGCCAGCAGCCCAACAGGGTGGGCAGGCGAGCAGTACTTC. Residues: CASSPTGWAGEQYF.

Only one count was recorded for this clonotype. The rearrangement links TRBV27 to TRBJ1-5; D gene ambiguous. Germline CDR1 is MNHEY and CDR2 is SMNVEV (reference sequence). The CDR3 length is 14 residues. Trimming shortened V by 6 bases and J by 2 bases, and 11 bases separated the two germline ends. CDR3 nucleotide sequence: TGTGCCAGCAGCCTGCGTGTGGGCAATCAGCCCCAGCATTTT. It yields the protein CASSLRVGNQPQHF.

V and J are TRBV7-2 and TRBJ1-5, with D perhaps matching TRBD1 (5 bases). Germline V lookup: CDR1 SGHTA, CDR2 FQGNSA. The CDR3 consists of 15 residues. V lost 1 base and J lost 2, with 9 bases in between. The CDR3 DNA reads as TGTGCCAGCAGCTTAGGCAGGGCGGGCAATCAGCCCCAGCATTTT. It is translated as CASSLGRAGNQPQHF.

The V call is TRBV7-2, the J call TRBJ2-4; D is tentatively TRBD1 or TRBD2 (5 bases each). Germline V lookup: CDR1 SGHTA, CDR2 FQGNSA. This CDR3 has 13 residues. The V end was cut by 2 bases, the J end by 12 bases, with 14 bases between. The CDR3 is CASSLLGWGNQYF. The CDR3 region has the DNA TGTGCCAGCAGCTTATTAGGGTGGGGGAATCAGTACTTC.

The chain's CDR3 is CASSRTSYEQYF. The CDR3, as DNA: TGTGCCAGCTCGAGGACCTCCTACGAGCAGTACTTC. This chain connects TRBV6-1 to TRBJ2-7; D is undetermined. Per germline, CDR1 MNHNS and CDR2 SASEGT. Trimming cost V 8 bases and J 0 bases, with 8 bases left between them. This CDR3 comprises 12 residues.

The CDR3 loop reads CSASRDNQETQYF. The DNA for the CDR3 is TGCAGTGCTAGCCGAGACAACCAAGAGACCCAGTACTTC. V gene TRBV20-1 combines with J gene TRBJ2-5; D call uncertain. CDR1 DFQATT and CDR2 SNEGSKA come from the germline V gene (reference sequence). This CDR3 has 13 amino acids. Between the trimmed V and J ends, which lost 3 bases and 0 bases, there was a span of 8 bases.

This rearrangement joins TRBV11-2 to TRBJ2-7; unclear D gene. The CDR3 totals 13 residues. The V end lost 7 bases, the J end lost 0 bases, and 10 bases lay between the germline ends. Germline lookup yields CDR1 SGHAT and CDR2 FQNNGV. Written as DNA, the CDR3 is TGTGCCAGCACCCCCGTGGGCTCCTACGAGCAGTACTTC. Residues: CASTPVGSYEQYF.

The genes are TRBV29-1 and TRBJ1-5; no clear D gene. The CDR3 loop spans 13 amino acids. V was cut by 6 bases and J by 0 bases, with 9 bases left in between. The germline V gene has CDR1 SQVTM and CDR2 ANQGSEA. CDR3 sequence reads: CSVGFGSNQPQHF. In DNA, the CDR3 is TGCAGCGTGGGGTTTGGTAGCAATCAGCCCCAGCATTTT.

The chain is built from TRBV6-2 or TRBV6-3 and TRBJ1-5; TRBD1 matches 11 bases. The V gene's germline CDR1 is MNHEY and CDR2 SVGEGT. CDR3 length: 16 residues. V was clipped by 5 bases and J by 6 bases; unmatched bases: 9. This chain's CDR3 is CASSPSGQGAAQPQHF. The CDR3 region has the DNA TGTGCCAGCAGTCCAAGCGGACAGGGGGCGGCTCAGCCCCAGCATTTT.

This clonotype appeared once. This chain uses TRBV20-1 with TRBJ1-1; perhaps TRBD1 as D (5 bases). This CDR3 is built from 16 residues. V lost 5 bases and J lost 0, with 19 bases in between. CDR1 is DFQATT, CDR2 SNEGSKA, per germline (reference sequence). The CDR3: CSAGRDWGTVNTEAFF. CDR3 nucleotide sequence: TGCAGTGCTGGCCGGGATTGGGGGACCGTGAACACTGAAGCTTTCTTT.

CDR3 protein: CSAAGQGGSTYGYTF. CDR3 nucleotides: TGCAGTGCAGCCGGACAGGGAGGTTCGACCTATGGCTACACCTTC. The chain employs TRBV20-1 and TRBJ1-2; the match to TRBD1 covers 8 bases. The V gene end was trimmed by 6 bases and the J gene end by 4 bases; junction bases not matched to a gene: 13. The CDR3 runs to 15 residues. Germline CDR1 is DFQATT and CDR2 is SNEGSKA (reference sequence).

This clonotype appeared a few times. The CDR3 region is CASSRQGATEAFF. In DNA, the CDR3 is TGTGCCAGCAGTAGACAGGGGGCCACTGAAGCTTTCTTT. J is TRBJ1-1 and V is TRBV27; 10 nucleotides align to TRBD1. Germline values: CDR1 MNHEY, CDR2 SMNVEV (reference sequence). The ends lost 5 bases at V and 4 bases at J; junction bases unmatched: 1. The CDR3 covers 13 residues.

The chain recombines TRBV7-2 with TRBJ1-2; D gene unclear. Germline CDR1 reads SGHTA; CDR2 reads FQGNSA. There are 14 residues in the CDR3. Trimming removed 5 bases at V and 6 bases at J, with 16 bases between. The DNA for the CDR3 is TGTGCCAGCAGCCCCCTTAGAGGGCGTGATGGCTACACCTTC. It specifies CASSPLRGRDGYTF.

This clonotype occurred a few times. V gene TRBV5-4 combines with J gene TRBJ2-7; D may be TRBD2 (5 bases). CDR1 is SGHNT, CDR2 YYREEE, per germline (reference sequence). Deletions cut 4 bases from V and 0 bases from J, with 17 bases between. The CDR3 spans 16 residues. CDR3 sequence: CASSQHLGVVSYEQYF. The DNA of the CDR3 is TGTGCCAGCAGCCAACATCTGGGAGTAGTCTCCTACGAGCAGTACTTC.

The CDR3 DNA follows: TGTGCCAGCAGTTTGGACAGGGGGGATGGTCAGCCCCAGCATTTT. Its translation is CASSLDRGDGQPQHF. This chain uses TRBV6-5 with TRBJ1-5; 10 bases align to TRBD1. This CDR3 contains 15 residues. Trimming took 4 bases from V and 6 from J; bases not matched to a gene: 6. Germline V gene data show CDR1 as MNHEY and CDR2 as SVGAGI.

This chain links TRBV20-1 with TRBJ1-1; possible D gene TRBD1, 5 bases. Looked up from germline, CDR1 is DFQATT and CDR2 is SNEGSKA (reference sequence). CDR3 length: 11 amino acids. CDR3 amino acids: CRRGSGTEAFF. The CDR3 DNA follows: TGCAGGAGGGGATCGGGCACTGAAGCTTTCTTT.

The rearrangement uses TRBV20-1 and TRBJ2-4; TRBD2 agrees at 10 bases. The CDR3 length is 16 residues. The trim removed 0 bases at V and 0 bases at J, leaving 2 bases unmatched. CDR1 and CDR2 (germline): DFQATT, SNEGSKA (reference sequence). CDR3 region: CSARDVAGGAKNIQYF. The CDR3 region has the DNA TGCAGTGCTAGAGATGTAGCGGGGGGAGCCAAAAACATTCAGTACTTC.